The 29 T cell receptor beta chains listed next were all sequenced from one sample in a study of graft-versus-host responses after intestinal transplantation. TCRdb's table, derived via immunoSEQ multiplex PCR, lists solely in-frame clones and lacks some. The sample has 62,000 or so clones, roughly 90% seen once; the top ten hold around 1.5%. The material sequenced was PBMCs, taken 26 days after transplant. These receptors were taken from a human patient who received an intestinal transplant, so some T cells may come from the graft donor.

V usage is TRBV28 and J usage is TRBJ1-6; no clear D. V lost 5 bases and J lost 3, with 2 bases in between. The germline V gene encodes CDR1 MDHEN and CDR2 SYDVKM. The CDR3 has 12 residues. The CDR3, as DNA: TGTGCCAGCAGTCGCTATAATTCACCCCTCCACTTT. This gives the protein CASSRYNSPLHF.

V and J are TRBV5-1 and TRBJ2-2, with TRBD2 identical over 14 bases. V trimming: 4 bases; J trimming: 6 bases; junction bases outside the gene matches: 5. The CDR3 covers 16 residues. The germline V gene has CDR1 SGHRS and CDR2 YFSETQ. CDR3 region: CASSMTSGGAPGELFF. The CDR3 DNA sequence: TGCGCCAGCAGCATGACTAGCGGGGGGGCCCCCGGGGAGCTGTTTTTT.

The J gene is TRBJ1-2, the V gene TRBV6-1; TRBD1 matches at 8 bases. The CDR3 is 14 amino acids. After removal of 6 bases from V and 4 bases from J, the junction contained 7 bases not matched to a gene. Looked up from germline, CDR1 is MNHNS and CDR2 is SASEGT. Here the CDR3 reads CASSPGQGGYGYTF. CDR3 DNA: TGTGCCAGCAGCCCAGGACAGGGAGGCTATGGCTACACCTTC.

The DNA for the CDR3 is TGTGCCAGTAGTATATTGGGCAGTTATTCACCCCTCCACTTT. Translated: CASSILGSYSPLHF. The gene calls are TRBV19 and TRBJ1-6; D gene ambiguous. Looked up from germline, CDR1 is LNHDA and CDR2 is SQIVND (reference sequence). The ends were cut back, 2 bases at V and 8 bases at J, with 10 bases in the middle. The CDR3 has 14 residues.

This chain uses TRBV7-8 with TRBJ2-1; 15 bases match TRBD2. Germline loops: CDR1 SGHVS, CDR2 FQNEAQ. This CDR3 comprises 19 residues. V shed 4 bases, J shed 4 bases, and the junction held 11 bases outside the gene matches. The CDR3, as DNA: TGTGCCAGCAGCTCGCCGGGACTAGCGGGGGGCCATGGGTACAATGAGCAGTTCTTC. Its protein product is CASSSPGLAGGHGYNEQFF.

The chain recombines TRBV4-2 with TRBJ1-1; D unclear. CDR3 length: 17 residues. Germline CDR1 reads LGHNA; CDR2 reads YNFKEQ. V shed 1 base and J shed 1 base, with 16 bases lying between them. CDR3 protein: CASSQVSKPDTNTEAFF. The CDR3 DNA reads as TGTGCCAGCAGCCAAGTATCCAAACCTGACACGAACACTGAAGCTTTCTTT.

The V call is TRBV11-2, the J call TRBJ1-4; 8 bases match TRBD1. Germline V lookup: CDR1 SGHAT, CDR2 FQNNGV. CDR3 size: 15 residues. With V trimmed by 0 bases and J by 7 bases, 4 bases remained unmatched. CDR3 sequence (DNA): TGTGCCAGCAGCTTAGAGGCCAGGGGGCCTGAAAAACTGTTTTTT. This sequence encodes CASSLEARGPEKLFF.

V gene TRBV28 combines with J gene TRBJ1-1, with D unclear. The germline CDR1 and CDR2 sequences are MDHEN and SYDVKM. CDR3 length: 17 residues. The V and J ends lost 5 bases and 3 bases respectively, with 22 bases between them. The CDR3 protein is CASSLGGGSPFYTEAFF. In nucleotides, the CDR3 is TGTGCCAGCAGTCTCGGAGGAGGGAGCCCCTTCTACACTGAAGCTTTCTTT.

The chain uses TRBV5-5 and TRBJ2-7; TRBD1 might be the D (6 bases). The CDR3 runs to 11 residues. The V end lost 3 bases, the J end lost 9 bases, and 10 bases lay between the germline ends. Per the germline V gene, CDR1 is SGHKS and CDR2 is YYEKEE (reference sequence). CDR3 sequence: CASSSQGRQYV. The CDR3 coding sequence is TGTGCCAGCAGCTCGCAGGGGCGGCAGTACGTC.

The chain has TRBV4-1 and TRBJ2-7; 9 positions match TRBD1. Germline V gene lookup returns CDR1 MGHRA and CDR2 YSYEKL. V gave up 4 bases and J gave up 6 bases; unmatched junction bases: 7. The CDR3 is 14 amino acids. CDR3 in amino acids: CASSPDRGGPEQYF. As DNA, the CDR3 is TGCGCCAGCAGCCCTGACAGGGGGGGCCCCGAGCAGTACTTC.

The rearrangement links TRBV14 to TRBJ2-7; 9 bases line up with TRBD1. The CDR3 runs 14 residues. V lost 2 bases and J lost 2; bases outside the gene matches: 1. Germline V gene sequence: CDR1 SGHDN, CDR2 FVKESK. CDR3 sequence: CASSQRQGAYEQYV. CDR3 coding DNA: TGTGCCAGCAGCCAACGACAGGGGGCCTACGAGCAGTACGTC.

The chain couples TRBV29-1 to TRBJ2-5, with 9 bases identical to TRBD2. The CDR3 runs to 13 residues. Losses at the gene ends were 7 bases for V and 5 bases for J; bases not matched to a gene: 8. Germline lookup yields CDR1 SQVTM and CDR2 ANQGSEA. CDR3 region: CSALGGRVETQYF. CDR3 bases: TGCAGCGCACTGGGCGGGAGGGTCGAGACCCAGTACTTC. Full variable domain (rest looked up from reference TRBV29-1 and TRBJ2-5): SAVISQKPSRDICQRGTSLTIQCQVDSQVTMMFWYRQQPGQSLTLIATANQGSEATYESGFVIDKFPISRPNLTFSTLTVSNMSPEDSSIYLCSALGGRVETQYFGPGTRLLVL.

This clone was detected once. One junction end disagrees with the germline gene, perhaps due to a read error. The chain carries TRBV5-4 and TRBJ2-3; TRBD2 might be the D (6 bases). The length of the CDR3 is 15 residues. Germline V gene lookup returns CDR1 SGHNT and CDR2 YYREEE (reference sequence). The CDR3 DNA is TGTGCCAGCACCATAGGAGGTACTAGCACAGATACGCAGTTTTTT. It translates to CASTIGGTSTDTQFF.

This chain connects TRBV9 to TRBJ2-5, with 7 bases that match TRBD2. V shed 4 bases, J shed 1 base, and the junction held 7 bases outside the gene matches. This CDR3 is built from 15 residues. From germline, CDR1 is SGDLS and CDR2 YYNGEE. For the CDR3, the DNA is TGTGCCAGCAGCCCCCAACTAGCGCCCCAAGAGACCCAGTACTTC. Translated, it gives CASSPQLAPQETQYF.

This clone was recorded only once. The chain employs TRBV7-2 and TRBJ2-3; 8 nucleotides agree with TRBD1. CDR3 length equals 13 residues. V was clipped by 8 bases and J by 4 bases; unmatched bases: 5. CDR1 is SGHTA and CDR2 is FQGNSA in the germline V gene. In DNA form, the CDR3 reads TGTGCCAGCGGAGGACAGGGTTCAGATACGCAGTATTTT. It yields the protein CASGGQGSDTQYF. The full variable domain, in which reference TRBV7-2 and TRBJ2-3 provide the parts outside the CDR3, is GAGVSQSPSNKVTEKGKDVELRCDPISGHTALYWYRQSLGQGLEFLIYFQGNSAPDKSGLPSDRFSAERTGGSVSTLTIQRTQQEDSAVYLCASGGQGSDTQYFGPGTRLTVL.

This clone was detected only once. The V call is TRBV18, the J call TRBJ1-3, with D possibly matching TRBD1 (6 bases). CDR1 and CDR2 (germline): KGHSH, LQKENI. The CDR3 contains 17 residues. The V and J ends lost 3 bases and 0 bases respectively, with 15 bases between them. The CDR3 sequence: CASSPGTGLYSGNTIYF. The CDR3 nucleotides are TGTGCCAGCTCACCTGGCACAGGGCTTTACTCTGGAAACACCATATATTTT.

V usage is TRBV7-3 and J usage is TRBJ2-2; TRBD1 is a possible D gene (6 bases). The germline V gene encodes CDR1 SGHTA and CDR2 FQGTGA. CDR3 length: 17 amino acids. V was shortened by 1 base and J by 6 bases, with 18 bases between the two germline ends. Here the CDR3 reads CASSLIRMTGEAGELFF. DNA for the CDR3: TGTGCCAGCAGCTTAATACGGATGACAGGCGAGGCCGGGGAGCTGTTTTTT.

V is TRBV27 and J is TRBJ1-5; D remains unclear. The CDR3 sequence is 13 residues long. The ends were cut back, 6 bases at V and 7 bases at J, with 13 bases in the middle. In germline, CDR1 is MNHEY, CDR2 SMNVEV (reference sequence). In nucleotides, the CDR3 is TGTGCCAGCAGCTACGGATGGCGGCAGCCCCAGCATTTT. Amino acid sequence: CASSYGWRQPQHF.

V is TRBV28 and J is TRBJ2-7, with 11 nucleotides matching TRBD2. The V and J ends lost 4 bases and 0 bases, in that order; junction bases with no gene match: 8. This CDR3 comprises 17 residues. From germline, CDR1 is MDHEN and CDR2 SYDVKM. As DNA, the CDR3 is TGTGCCAGCAGTTCCATGGGACTAGCGGTGAGCTCCTACGAGCAGTACTTC. Translated, it gives CASSSMGLAVSSYEQYF. The complete variable domain, with remaining parts taken from reference TRBV28 and TRBJ2-7, reads DVKVTQSSRYLVKRTGEKVFLECVQDMDHENMFWYRQDPGLGLRLIYFSYDVKMKEKGDIPEGYSVSREKKERFSLILESASTNQTSMYLCASSSMGLAVSSYEQYFGPGTRLTVT.

CDR3 amino acids: CASSDPSSGANVLTF. The CDR3 DNA reads TGTGCCAGCAGTGATCCTAGCTCTGGGGCCAACGTCCTGACTTTC. This chain links TRBV5-4 with TRBJ2-6; D is undetermined. Germline V lookup: CDR1 SGHNT, CDR2 YYREEE (reference sequence). This CDR3 is built from 15 residues. Trimming took off 5 bases at V and 0 bases at J, with 9 bases between the two ends.

The chain combines TRBV19 with TRBJ2-3; TRBD2 agrees at 8 bases. Germline V gene data show CDR1 as LNHDA and CDR2 as SQIVND (reference sequence). V gave up 4 bases and J gave up 0 bases; unmatched junction bases: 3. CDR3 length: 15 amino acids. CDR3 protein: CASSTVAGSTDTQYF. The CDR3, as DNA: TGTGCCAGTAGTACGGTAGCGGGGAGCACAGATACGCAGTATTTT. Combining the CDR3 with reference TRBV19 and TRBJ2-3 gives the whole variable domain DGGITQSPKYLFRKEGQNVTLSCEQNLNHDAMYWYRQDPGQGLRLIYYSQIVNDFQKGDIAEGYSVSREKKESFPLTVTSAQKNPTAFYLCASSTVAGSTDTQYFGPGTRLTVL.

V usage is TRBV2 and J usage is TRBJ2-7; 9 nucleotides align to TRBD1. The CDR3 is 14 residues long. Germline trimming cut 6 bases from V and 1 base from J; bases unmatched to any gene: 4. Per the germline V gene, CDR1 is SNHLY and CDR2 is FYNNEI. DNA of the CDR3: TGTGCCAGCAGCAGACAGGGGGAATCCTACGAGCAGTACTTC. Residues: CASSRQGESYEQYF.

V is TRBV2 and J is TRBJ1-6; no clear D. The CDR3 totals 15 residues. The V end was cut by 2 bases, the J end by 6 bases, with 11 bases between. The germline CDR1 and CDR2 sequences are SNHLY and FYNNEI. The CDR3 loop is CASSEYLAVNSPLHF. The CDR3 region has the DNA TGTGCCAGCAGTGAATATCTGGCAGTTAATTCACCCCTCCACTTT.

This rearrangement joins TRBV30 to TRBJ2-5; D is ambiguous. The CDR3 contains 13 residues. Trimming removed 0 bases at V and 4 bases at J, with 9 bases between. Germline loops: CDR1 GTSNPN, CDR2 SVGIG (reference sequence). The CDR3 reads CAWSVVEIETQYF. The CDR3, as DNA: TGTGCCTGGAGTGTCGTAGAAATAGAGACCCAGTACTTC.

Regarding this clone: A read error is possible here, since a much larger clone lies one base away. This sample also contains other DNA sequences that code for the same CDR3. V and J are TRBV2 and TRBJ2-4; 12 bases align to TRBD2. V shed 1 base and J 3 bases; nucleotides not matched to a gene: 10. This CDR3 has 19 residues. The germline V gene encodes CDR1 SNHLY and CDR2 FYNNEI. The CDR3 DNA sequence: TGTGCCAGCAGTGAAGGGGGGCCCCTAGCGGGGGGGCTCAAAAACATTCAGTACTTC. This translates into CASSEGGPLAGGLKNIQYF.

J is TRBJ2-5 and V is TRBV9; D is undetermined. V was trimmed by 3 bases and J by 3 bases, leaving 6 bases between them. Looked up from germline, CDR1 is SGDLS and CDR2 is YYNGEE. The CDR3 is 12 residues long. The CDR3: CASSGLEETQYF. The CDR3 DNA reads as TGTGCCAGCAGCGGGCTGGAAGAGACCCAGTACTTC.

This clone was detected only a few times. The chain uses TRBV7-6 and TRBJ2-2, with D uncertain. CDR1 SGHVS and CDR2 FNYEAQ come from the germline V gene. V was shortened by 0 bases and J by 5 bases, with 13 bases between the two germline ends. The CDR3 consists of 16 residues. Here the CDR3 DNA reads TGTGCCAGCAGCTTAGCGGTTCCGGAGACGACCGGGGAGCTGTTTTTT. Its protein product is CASSLAVPETTGELFF.

The chain is built from TRBV29-1 and TRBJ2-5; D not resolved. V lost 4 bases, J lost 0 bases, and 6 bases lay in between. The germline CDR1 and CDR2 sequences are SQVTM and ANQGSEA. The CDR3 spans 12 residues. In DNA, the CDR3 is TGCAGCGTTGCGGGTTACCAAGAGACCCAGTACTTC. Its protein is CSVAGYQETQYF.

The rearrangement links TRBV4-2 to TRBJ2-3, with 11 positions matching TRBD2. The length of the CDR3 is 17 residues. Per germline, CDR1 LGHNA and CDR2 YNFKEQ. J gave up 4 bases and V 0 bases, and 6 bases lay outside the gene matches. The CDR3 coding sequence is TGTGCCAGCAGCCAAGATAAGCTAGCGGGGGGTGCAGATACGCAGTATTTT. Protein product: CASSQDKLAGGADTQYF.